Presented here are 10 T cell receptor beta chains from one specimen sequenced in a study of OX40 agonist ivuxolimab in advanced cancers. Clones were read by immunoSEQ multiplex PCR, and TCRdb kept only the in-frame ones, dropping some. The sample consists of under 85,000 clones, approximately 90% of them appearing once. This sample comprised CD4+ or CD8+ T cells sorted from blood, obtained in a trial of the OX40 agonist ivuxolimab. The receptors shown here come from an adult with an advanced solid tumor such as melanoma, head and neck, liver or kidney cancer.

The CDR3 here is CASRQIGTATGELFF. In DNA form, the CDR3 reads TGTGCCAGCAGACAGATTGGGACAGCAACCGGGGAGCTGTTTTTT. The V gene is TRBV27, the J gene TRBJ2-2, with TRBD1 identical over 7 bases. The length of the CDR3 is 15 residues. Germline loops: CDR1 MNHEY, CDR2 SMNVEV (reference sequence). V trimming: 6 bases; J trimming: 5 bases; junction bases outside the gene matches: 9.

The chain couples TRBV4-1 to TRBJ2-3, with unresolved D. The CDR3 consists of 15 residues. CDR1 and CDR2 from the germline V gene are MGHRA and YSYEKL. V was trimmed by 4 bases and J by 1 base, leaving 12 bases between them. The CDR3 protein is CASSLDQAGTDTQYF. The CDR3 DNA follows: TGCGCCAGCAGCCTGGACCAGGCAGGCACAGATACGCAGTATTTT.

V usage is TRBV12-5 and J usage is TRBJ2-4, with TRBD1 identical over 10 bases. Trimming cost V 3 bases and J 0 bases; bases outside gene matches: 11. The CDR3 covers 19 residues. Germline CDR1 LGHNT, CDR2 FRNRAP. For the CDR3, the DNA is TGTGCTAGTGGTTTTGGACAGGGGGGATTGCCCTTAGCCAAAAACATTCAGTACTTC. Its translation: CASGFGQGGLPLAKNIQYF.

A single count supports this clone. CDR3 DNA sequence: TGTGCCAGCAGCTTGGTAAGGGAGACCTACGAGCAGTACTTC. Translated, it gives CASSLVRETYEQYF. The chain joins TRBV5-5 to TRBJ2-7, with D possibly TRBD2 on 5 matching bases. Germline CDR1 and CDR2: SGHKS and YYEKEE (reference sequence). Trimming removed 0 bases at V and 2 bases at J, with 9 bases between. The length of the CDR3 is 14 residues.

The CDR3 nucleotides are TGTGCCAGTAGTACCGGACAGGGAGGAGGTCAGCCCCAGCATTTT. This encodes CASSTGQGGGQPQHF. This chain connects TRBV19 to TRBJ1-5, with TRBD1 matching 8 bases. This CDR3 has 15 amino acids. Germline V gene data show CDR1 as LNHDA and CDR2 as SQIVND (reference sequence). The V and J ends lost 4 bases and 6 bases, in that order; junction bases with no gene match: 8.

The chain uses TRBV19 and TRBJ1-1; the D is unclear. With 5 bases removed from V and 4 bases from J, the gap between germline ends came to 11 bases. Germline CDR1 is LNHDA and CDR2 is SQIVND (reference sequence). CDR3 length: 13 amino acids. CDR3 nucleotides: TGTGCCAGTAGTTGGCCCCGGGCCACTGAAGCTTTCTTT. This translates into CASSWPRATEAFF.

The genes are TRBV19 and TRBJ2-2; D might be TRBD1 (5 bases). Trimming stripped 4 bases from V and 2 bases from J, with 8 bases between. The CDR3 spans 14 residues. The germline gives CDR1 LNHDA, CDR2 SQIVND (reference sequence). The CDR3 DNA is TGTGCCAGTAGTAGGGGCCAAAACACCGGGGAGCTGTTTTTT. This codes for CASSRGQNTGELFF. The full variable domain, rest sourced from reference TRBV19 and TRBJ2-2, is DGGITQSPKYLFRKEGQNVTLSCEQNLNHDAMYWYRQDPGQGLRLIYYSQIVNDFQKGDIAEGYSVSREKKESFPLTVTSAQKNPTAFYLCASSRGQNTGELFFGEGSRLTVL.

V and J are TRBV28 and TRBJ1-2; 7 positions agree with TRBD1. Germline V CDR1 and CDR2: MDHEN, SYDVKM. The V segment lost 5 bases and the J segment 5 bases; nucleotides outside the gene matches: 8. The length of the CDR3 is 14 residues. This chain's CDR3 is CASSHPGTAYGYTF. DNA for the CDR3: TGTGCCAGCAGTCACCCCGGGACAGCTTATGGCTACACCTTC.

CDR3 loop: CASRGTSSYEQYF. The CDR3 bases are TGTGCCAGCAGGGGGACTAGCAGCTACGAGCAGTACTTC. The J gene is TRBJ2-7, the V gene TRBV19; 9 positions match TRBD2. Germline CDR1 and CDR2: LNHDA and SQIVND (reference sequence). There are 13 residues in the CDR3. With 9 bases clipped from V and 3 bases from J, the junction kept 6 bases outside the gene matches.

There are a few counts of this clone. Here the CDR3 reads CASSGRDRNTEAFF. CDR3 in DNA: TGTGCCAGCAGCGGACGGGACAGGAACACTGAAGCTTTCTTT. The V gene is TRBV7-6, the J gene TRBJ1-1; 7 bases fit TRBD1. The CDR3 has 14 residues. The V and J ends lost 5 bases and 1 base, in that order; junction bases with no gene match: 4. Per the germline V gene, CDR1 is SGHVS and CDR2 is FNYEAQ.